This T cell receptor (beta chain) is drawn from a study of T-cell reconstitution after alpha-beta-depleted transplantation in children. The authors prepared the TCRbeta library with unique molecular identifiers. TCRdb reanalysed the PCR reads using MiXCR and keeps one entry per CDR3 protein. The repertoire holds 83,000 or so distinct CDR3 sequences, with approximately 8.4% as singletons. This clonotype was detected many times. V lost 3 bases to trimming and J lost 10 bases, with 14 bases between them. This CDR3 region has 12 residues. Germline V gene sequence: CDR1 DFQATT, CDR2 SNEGSKA (reference sequence).

This sequence was found in a human donor who donated a stem cell graft to a child with congenital amegakaryocytic thrombocytopenia. The sample consisted of PBMCs from the stem cell graft donor, taken from the stem cell graft. This sequence joins TRBV20-1 and TRBJ2-3, with D possibly being TRBD2 (6 bases). The CDR3 loop reads CSASEPGLPQYF. The CDR3 DNA reads as TGCAGTGCTAGCGAGCCGGGACTCCCGCAGTATTTT.